One sample yielded the 9 T cell receptor beta chains listed below, sequenced in a study of T cells after yellow fever vaccination (dated by TCRdb to between 2017 and 2020). The library was generated by 5' RACE. Sequencing took place on an Illumina HiSeq 2500. TCRdb reran the public reads through fastp at Q25 and MiXCR, keeping productive beta chains. Here each entry gathers all rows of one CDR3 protein and keeps the most common genes and DNA. This sample is represented by hundreds of thousands of distinct CDR3 sequences; about 9.9% of them were singletons. About 17% of the sample comes from the top ten. What the treatment or condition label conveys for this sample: live attenuated yellow fever vaccine strain. Sample: PBMCs, taken on the day of the first yellow fever vaccination. The source is a man between 18 and 35 years old who received the YFV17D yellow fever vaccine.

The chain couples TRBV4-2 to TRBJ2-3, with D possibly called TRBD1 or TRBD2 (6 bases each). This CDR3 is 18 amino acids long. Trimming pared 8 bases from V and 1 base from J, leaving 25 bases between. Germline CDR1 reads LGHNA; CDR2 reads YNFKEQ. The CDR3 DNA sequence: TGTGCCAGCGGCCCCGGGGGCCTCTGGGGAATCCGCACAGATACGCAGTATTTT. Translated: CASGPGGLWGIRTDTQYF.

Of note for this clonotype: This may stem from a read error, because a much larger clone lies one nucleotide away. This sequence joins TRBV3-1 and TRBJ2-1, with 8 nucleotides matching TRBD2. The germline CDR1 and CDR2 sequences are LGHDT and YNNKEL (reference sequence). The CDR3 is made up of 15 amino acids. CDR3 in amino acids: CACSPWRGVYNEQFF. The CDR3 nucleotides are TGTGCCTGCAGCCCATGGCGGGGGGTCTACAATGAGCAGTTCTTC.

This clonotype was observed a few times. The CDR3: CASSQVTEEPYEQYF. As DNA, the CDR3 is TGCGCCAGCAGCCAAGTGACAGAGGAGCCCTACGAGCAGTACTTC. The gene calls are TRBV4-3 and TRBJ2-7, with D possibly TRBD1 on 5 matching bases. The CDR3 length is 15 residues. V was pared by 1 base and J by 2 bases, with 12 bases between. Germline values: CDR1 LGHNA, CDR2 YSLEER.

This clonotype was seen at least ten times. The chain has TRBV29-1 and TRBJ1-1; 9 bases are a match to TRBD1. Looked up from germline, CDR1 is SQVTM and CDR2 is ANQGSEA. The CDR3 runs to 15 residues. The V gene end was trimmed by 1 base and the J gene end by 5 bases; junction bases not matched to a gene: 8. CDR3 nucleotide sequence: TGCAGCGTTGAAGGAACAGGGGGCCGTTGGACTGAAGCTTTCTTT. It encodes CSVEGTGGRWTEAFF.

The chain links TRBV13 to TRBJ2-3, with no clear D. V lost 5 bases, J lost 9 bases, and 15 bases lay in between. The CDR3 is made up of 13 amino acids. Germline V CDR1 and CDR2: PRHDT, FYEKMQ (reference sequence). Here the CDR3 reads CASSPARTRTQYF. The DNA of the CDR3 is TGTGCCAGCAGCCCCGCCCGAACGCGAACGCAGTATTTT.

This chain joins TRBV5-1 and TRBJ2-1, with TRBD2 matching over 8 bases. CDR1 is SGHRS and CDR2 is YFSETQ in the germline V gene. The junction had 10 bases not matched to a gene; V was cut back by 4 bases and J by 4 bases. This CDR3 is built from 16 residues. The chain's CDR3 is CASSLGERGPYNEQFF. Here the CDR3 DNA reads TGCGCCAGCAGCCTCGGGGAGCGGGGGCCTTACAATGAGCAGTTCTTC.

This clonotype has ten or more counts. The chain employs TRBV5-6 and TRBJ1-6; D call uncertain. The CDR3 extends over 17 amino acids. V was clipped by 1 base and J by 0 bases, with 11 bases between them. CDR1 SGHDT and CDR2 YYEEEE come from the germline V gene. The CDR3 DNA is TGTGCCAGCAGCTTGTTCGGGATGAGCTCCTATAATTCACCCCTCCACTTT. Residues: CASSLFGMSSYNSPLHF.

This rearrangement joins TRBV28 to TRBJ1-6, with TRBD1 as a possible D gene (6 bases). From germline, CDR1 is MDHEN and CDR2 SYDVKM. Trimming took 4 bases from V and 7 from J, leaving 14 bases between them. CDR3 size: 15 residues. The CDR3 protein is CASSYEGGHNSPLHF. The CDR3 DNA follows: TGTGCCAGCAGTTACGAGGGGGGTCACAATTCACCCCTCCACTTT.

The genes are TRBV18 and TRBJ1-3, with 8 nucleotides matching TRBD1. The CDR3 length is 16 residues. Germline loops: CDR1 KGHSH, CDR2 LQKENI. J lost 2 bases, V lost 0 bases, and 3 bases had no gene match. In DNA form, the CDR3 reads TGTGCCAGCTCACCACCCTCGACAGGGGCTGGAAACACCATATATTTT. It yields the protein CASSPPSTGAGNTIYF.